This T cell receptor beta chain was recorded in a study of glioma-infiltrating T cells (dated by TCRdb to between 2015 and 2016). General notes on the study: The study sequenced TCR alpha- and beta-chain repertoires from glioma tissue, from non-neoplastic brain tissue and from matched peripheral blood mononuclear cells. To gauge divergence between tissue and blood T-cell populations, every tissue-infiltrating repertoire was compared against the peripheral blood repertoire from the same patient. Three low-grade glioma patients, about 8 primary glioblastoma patients and three non-glioma patients contributing non-neoplastic brain tissue were included in the paired cohort.

In the germline V gene, CDR1 corresponds to SQVTM and CDR2 to ANQGSEA. The CDR3 has 15 amino acids, counting the end cysteine and phenylalanine. The retained sequence is limited to the CDR3, 45 bases, with the frame set at the first base. TCR alpha and beta CDR3 regions were amplified with the iRepertoire nested amplicon-rescue multiplex PCR (arm-PCR) platform from RNA. The input for one-step reverse transcription and amplification was roughly 85-400 ng of tissue mRNA or PBMC total RNA. Following bead purification, Illumina adapters were added through a secondary multiplex PCR, and the libraries were then gel-purified between 200 and 400 bp. Demultiplexing relied on internal 6-nucleotide barcodes carried by the libraries. The libraries were sequenced on an Illumina MiSeq using 2x220 or 2x250 nucleotide paired-end reads. As for how the authors treated the data: FLASH 1.2.11 was used to merge paired reads, and BWA-MEM then aligned the reads to the GRCh37 human genome before TRA and TRB reads were extracted. V and J assignment used an IMGT-derived reference of cassette sequences and CDR3 motifs that included pseudogenes. Reads were translated in three frames, and productive CDR3s were defined by a C…FGXG motif without stop codons. Clonotypes were defined as unique combinations of V-J cassette pair and CDR3 amino acid sequence. Filtering of reads was based on Hamming distance, with the threshold set by the sequence error rate of each sample in mapped regions. Using fastp at Q25 and MiXCR, TCRdb reprocessed the public reads and kept productive beta chains. Records with the same CDR3 protein are collapsed into one entry carrying the most frequent genes and DNA. These V and J calls are TCRdb output, not the study's own analysis. This sample comprises about 93,000 distinct CDR3 sequences, 40% of them detected only once. The ten largest make up 35% to 40% of the sample.

With regard to this clonotype: What this receptor recognizes is not known. One base away lies a much larger clone, so this may be a sequencing read error.

Results the study describes overall, beyond this receptor: VJ-independent divergence between tissue and blood was below expectation in non-neoplastic patients but above expectation in all gliomas, especially low-grade gliomas. Only a very small number of CDR3 sequences turned up in both tissue and blood, a result put down to high CDR3 diversity combined with limited sampling. Small numbers underpinned the group comparisons: under ten glioblastoma patients, three low-grade glioma patients and three non-neoplastic patients.

The chain was built from TRBV29-1 and TRBJ2-6, and possibly TRBD1, on 5 matching bases. Sequences were obtained from glioma tissue, nonneoplastic brain tissue, or PBMCs (not recorded which). The sequence was obtained from a human donor with low-grade glioma or glioblastoma, undergoing nonglioma brain surgery, or in good health (not recorded which). The DNA is as follows: TGCAGCGTTGAGGACATAAACTCTGGGGACAACGTCCTGACTTTC. The encoded protein is CSVEDINSGDNVLTF.